This T cell receptor beta chain was found in a study of cytomegalovirus exposure and HLA in healthy donors. Study findings and constraints: Near-uniform donor sequencing depth was presumed by presence/absence analyses.

To note about this clone: What it recognizes is unknown.

The CDR3 is 14 amino acids. Deletions cut 4 bases from V and 1 base from J, with 11 bases between. CDR1 SGHNT and CDR2 YYREEE come from the germline V gene (reference sequence). PCR involved 60 Vbeta and 13 Jbeta primers. TCRdb's table, derived via immunoSEQ multiplex PCR, lists solely in-frame clones and lacks some. The sample comprises tens of thousands of clones, roughly 80% of which are singletons, and around 2.9% rests with the top ten. The material sequenced was PBMCs. This TCR was sampled from a woman aged 40 to 50 in good health and CMV-seropositive. This chain connects TRBV5-4 to TRBJ1-1; a possible D gene is TRBD1 (5 bases). The DNA of the CDR3 is TGTGCCAGCAGCCAGACAGCTGAGAACACTGAAGCTTTCTTT. Amino acids: CASSQTAENTEAFF.